This T cell receptor beta chain was identified in a study of T cell responses to AZD1222 COVID-19 vaccine. Method: immunoSEQ multiplex PCR; TCRdb's copy keeps in-frame clones and lacks some. This table holds about 200,000 clones, about 95% found once. General study results and limits: A rise in Spike-specific TCR breadth and depth followed two AZD1222 doses.

The V gene end was trimmed by 0 bases and the J gene end by 4 bases; junction bases not matched to a gene: 0. CDR1 and CDR2 from the germline V gene are PRHDT and FYEKMQ (reference sequence). The CDR3 sequence is 15 residues long. As for this clone: The antigen remains unidentified.

The chain couples TRBV13 to TRBJ2-5, with 12 bases that match TRBD2. The source is an adult who received the MenACWY meningococcal vaccine as a control. The source was peripheral blood, collected 28 days after the second dose of the MenACWY control vaccine. CDR3 residues: CASSLGLAGGETQYF. The CDR3 bases are TGTGCCAGCAGCTTAGGACTAGCGGGAGGAGAGACCCAGTACTTC.